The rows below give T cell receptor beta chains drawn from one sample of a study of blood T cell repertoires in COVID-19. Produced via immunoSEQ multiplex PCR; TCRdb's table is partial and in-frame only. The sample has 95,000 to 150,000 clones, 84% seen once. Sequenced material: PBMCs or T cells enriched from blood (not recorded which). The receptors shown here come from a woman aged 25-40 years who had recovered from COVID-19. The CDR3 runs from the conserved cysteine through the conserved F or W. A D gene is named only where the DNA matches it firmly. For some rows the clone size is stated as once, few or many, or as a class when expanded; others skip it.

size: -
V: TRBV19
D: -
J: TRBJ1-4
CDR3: CASSILRGTNEKLFF
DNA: TGTGCCAGTAGTATCCTTAGGGGAACTAATGAAAAACTGTTTTTT

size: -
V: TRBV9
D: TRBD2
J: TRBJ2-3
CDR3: CASSVSAGGPGSRDTQYF
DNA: TGTGCCAGCAGCGTTTCAGCGGGAGGGCCCGGTTCTCGGGATACGCAGTATTTT

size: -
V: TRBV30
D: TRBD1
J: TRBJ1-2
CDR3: CAWSGTGDGGYTF
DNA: TGTGCCTGGAGTGGGACAGGGGACGGTGGCTACACCTTC

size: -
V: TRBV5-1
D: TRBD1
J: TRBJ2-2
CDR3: CASSRVGQSITGELFF
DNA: TGCGCCAGCAGCCGAGTGGGACAGAGCATCACCGGGGAGCTGTTTTTT

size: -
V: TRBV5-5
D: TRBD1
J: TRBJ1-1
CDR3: CASSPWTGLNTEAFF
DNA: TGTGCCAGCAGCCCCTGGACAGGATTGAACACTGAAGCTTTCTTT

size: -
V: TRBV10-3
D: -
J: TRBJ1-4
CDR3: CAIREGGSNEKLFF
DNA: TGTGCCATCAGGGAGGGGGGGAGTAATGAAAAACTGTTTTTT

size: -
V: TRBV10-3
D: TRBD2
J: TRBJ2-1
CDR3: CAISDPGLATDEQFF
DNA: TGTGCCATCAGTGACCCGGGACTAGCTACCGATGAGCAGTTCTTC

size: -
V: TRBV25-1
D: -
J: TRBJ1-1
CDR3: CASSTQQGKGEAFF
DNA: TGTGCCAGCAGTACCCAACAGGGTAAAGGAGAAGCTTTCTTT

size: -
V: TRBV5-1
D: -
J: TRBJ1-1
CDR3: CASSSDTMNTEAFF
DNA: TGCGCCAGCAGCTCGGACACCATGAACACTGAAGCTTTCTTT

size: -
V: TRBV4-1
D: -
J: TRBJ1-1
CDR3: CASSQNRESGTEAFF
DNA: TGCGCCAGCAGCCAAAACAGGGAATCCGGCACTGAAGCTTTCTTT

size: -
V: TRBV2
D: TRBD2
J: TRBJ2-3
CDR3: CASIAGRTTDTQYF
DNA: TGTGCCAGCATAGCGGGAAGGACCACAGATACGCAGTATTTT

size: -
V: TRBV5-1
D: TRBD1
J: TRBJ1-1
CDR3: CASSPGTGGVNTEAFF
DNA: TGCGCCAGCAGCCCTGGGACAGGGGGCGTGAACACTGAAGCTTTCTTT

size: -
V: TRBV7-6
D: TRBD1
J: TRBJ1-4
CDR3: CASSLGTGNEKLFF
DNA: TGTGCCAGCAGCTTAGGGACAGGGAATGAAAAACTGTTTTTT

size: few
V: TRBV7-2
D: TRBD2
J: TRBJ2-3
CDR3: CASSSVAGVADTQYF
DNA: TGTGCCAGCAGCTCCGTAGCGGGAGTGGCGGATACGCAGTATTTT

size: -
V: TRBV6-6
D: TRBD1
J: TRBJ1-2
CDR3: CASSPTGEYGYTF
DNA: TGTGCCAGCAGCCCTACAGGGGAATATGGCTACACCTTC

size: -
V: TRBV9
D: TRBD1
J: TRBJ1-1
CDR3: CASSVHRGTEAFF
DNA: TGTGCCAGCAGCGTACACAGGGGGACTGAAGCTTTCTTT